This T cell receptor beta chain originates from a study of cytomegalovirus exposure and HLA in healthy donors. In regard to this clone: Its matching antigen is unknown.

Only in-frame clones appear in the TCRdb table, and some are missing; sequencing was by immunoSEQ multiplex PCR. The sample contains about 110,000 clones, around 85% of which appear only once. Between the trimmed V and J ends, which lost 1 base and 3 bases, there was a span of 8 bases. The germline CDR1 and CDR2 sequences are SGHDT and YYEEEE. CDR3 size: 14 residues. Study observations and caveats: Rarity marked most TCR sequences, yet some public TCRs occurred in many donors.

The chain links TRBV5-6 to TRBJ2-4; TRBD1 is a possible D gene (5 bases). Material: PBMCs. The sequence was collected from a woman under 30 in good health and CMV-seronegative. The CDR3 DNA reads TGTGCCAGCAGCTTGAGGGGCCTCAAAAACATTCAGTACTTC. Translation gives CASSLRGLKNIQYF.